These 14 T cell receptor beta chains were all obtained from the same sample, sequenced in a study of CD8 T cells in Susac syndrome. RNA, at about 0.5 to 1 ug, was reverse transcribed with random hexamers. In TCRdb, the immunoSEQ multiplex PCR reads were re-called with MiXCR into one record per CDR3 protein. The sample shows approximately 190,000 distinct CDR3 sequences, 95% of them seen only once. Sequenced material: CD8+ T cells from PBMCs. All receptors derive from a human donor with Susac syndrome.

The rearrangement links TRBV5-1 to TRBJ2-2; 7 bases map to TRBD1. Trimming at V came to 3 bases and at J to 0 bases, leaving 5 bases not matched to a gene. The CDR3 is 16 amino acids. The germline V gene encodes CDR1 SGHRS and CDR2 YFSETQ. The CDR3 sequence is CASSSTGYANTGELFF. The CDR3 nucleotides are TGCGCCAGCAGCTCGACAGGGTACGCGAACACCGGGGAGCTGTTTTTT. The variable domain in full, with the rest retrieved from reference TRBV5-1 and TRBJ2-2, is KAGVTQTPRYLIKTRGQQVTLSCSPISGHRSVSWYQQTPGQGLQFLFEYFSETQRNKGNFPGRFSGRQFSNSRSEMNVSTLELGDSALYLCASSSTGYANTGELFFGEGSRLTVL.

The V and J genes are TRBV4-1 and TRBJ2-2, with TRBD1 as a possible D gene (5 bases). The CDR3 has 15 amino acids. Trimming stripped 8 bases from V and 0 bases from J, with 13 bases between. Germline loops: CDR1 MGHRA, CDR2 YSYEKL. CDR3 sequence (DNA): TGCGCCAGCTCATTGAACAGGCCGAACACCGGGGAGCTGTTTTTT. It translates to CASSLNRPNTGELFF.

This clonotype showed up just once. V and J are TRBV27 and TRBJ2-5; D might be TRBD2 (7 bases). V shed 2 bases and J shed 7 bases, with 23 bases lying between them. The CDR3 has 17 amino acids. Germline CDR1 reads MNHEY; CDR2 reads SMNVEV (reference sequence). The CDR3 region has the DNA TGTGCCAGCAGTTTAAGCGGGACATTGTTTGGGGAGGGGACCCAGTACTTC. This gives the protein CASSLSGTLFGEGTQYF.

This clonotype was seen once. The chain uses TRBV29-1 and TRBJ1-1; 7 nucleotides line up with TRBD1. V lost 6 bases and J lost 3; bases outside the gene matches: 7. There are 13 residues in the CDR3. The germline V gene encodes CDR1 SQVTM and CDR2 ANQGSEA. The CDR3 protein is CSVLRTGDTEAFF. The CDR3 DNA follows: TGCAGCGTCTTACGGACAGGAGACACTGAAGCTTTCTTT.

The chain has TRBV13 and TRBJ2-7, with 7 bases lining up with TRBD1. The CDR3 spans 13 residues. Germline lookup yields CDR1 PRHDT and CDR2 FYEKMQ (reference sequence). Trimming at V came to 4 bases and at J to 2 bases, leaving 2 bases not matched to a gene. CDR3 residues: CASSSGTAYEQYF. As DNA, the CDR3 is TGTGCCAGCAGCTCCGGGACAGCCTACGAGCAGTACTTC.

The genes are TRBV30 and TRBJ1-3, with D uncertain. The length of the CDR3 is 14 residues. Trimming removed 0 bases from V and 0 bases from J, with 6 bases in between. Germline CDR1 and CDR2: GTSNPN and SVGIG (reference sequence). The DNA for the CDR3 is TGTGCCTGGAGTGTTTTCCTCTCTGGAAACACCATATATTTT. Its protein is CAWSVFLSGNTIYF.

This clonotype occurred once. V and J are TRBV24-1 and TRBJ2-7; TRBD1 matches at 7 bases. Trimming removed 3 bases from V and 1 base from J; junction bases left unmatched: 5. The germline V gene has CDR1 KGHDR and CDR2 SFDVKD. CDR3 length: 15 amino acids. The CDR3 DNA sequence: TGTGCCACCAGTGATATAAGGGGGCAGTCCTACGAGCAGTACTTC. This gives the protein CATSDIRGQSYEQYF.

This chain joins TRBV27 and TRBJ2-2; 9 positions agree with TRBD2. Trimming at V came to 5 bases and at J to 4 bases, leaving 8 bases not matched to a gene. The CDR3 totals 16 residues. Germline loops: CDR1 MNHEY, CDR2 SMNVEV (reference sequence). The CDR3 region has the DNA TGTGCCAGCAGTCCTCCGGGACTAGCCTCCACCGGGGAGCTGTTTTTT. Amino acids: CASSPPGLASTGELFF.

The rearrangement links TRBV7-8 to TRBJ2-4, with 7 nucleotides matching TRBD1. The trim removed 5 bases at V and 0 bases at J, leaving 13 bases unmatched. This CDR3 comprises 18 residues. Germline V gene data show CDR1 as SGHVS and CDR2 as FQNEAQ. The CDR3 nucleotides are TGTGCCAGCAGCCGTCGGGACAGTTCTCGTTTAGCCAAAAACATTCAGTACTTC. It codes for CASSRRDSSRLAKNIQYF.

This clonotype has a single count. CDR3 DNA: TGTGCCAGCAGCCCCCTCGGTAGCGGGAGCCTCTCCTACGAGCAGTACTTC. This encodes CASSPLGSGSLSYEQYF. The chain recombines TRBV4-2 with TRBJ2-7, with 9 bases matching TRBD2. This CDR3 is built from 17 residues. Germline V gives CDR1 LGHNA, CDR2 YNFKEQ. The junction had 10 bases not matched to a gene; V was cut back by 4 bases and J by 0 bases.

The rearrangement uses TRBV7-8 and TRBJ2-7; possibly TRBD2 for D (5 bases). The V end was cut by 3 bases, the J end by 2 bases, with 8 bases between. CDR1 and CDR2 from the germline V gene are SGHVS and FQNEAQ. The CDR3 totals 13 residues. The CDR3 DNA reads as TGTGCCAGCAGCTTCGCCGGGGCCTACGAGCAGTACTTC. It translates to CASSFAGAYEQYF.

The gene calls are TRBV4-1 and TRBJ2-7; D is perhaps TRBD2 (5 bases). Germline V CDR1 and CDR2: MGHRA, YSYEKL. This CDR3 region has 16 residues. The V gene lost 3 bases and the J gene lost 0 bases, with 15 bases spanning the gap. CDR3 coding DNA: TGCGCCAGCAGCCATTCTGACCGAGGGAGCTCCTACGAGCAGTACTTC. Amino acids: CASSHSDRGSSYEQYF.

The rearrangement links TRBV7-9 to TRBJ2-5; D gene uncertain. The V gene lost 3 bases and the J gene lost 5 bases, with 19 bases spanning the gap. Germline lookup yields CDR1 SEHNR and CDR2 FQNEAQ (reference sequence). The CDR3 runs to 16 residues. CDR3 DNA: TGTGCCAGCAGCTTCGCCCGCACGGGCGATGGGGAGACCCAGTACTTC. Residues: CASSFARTGDGETQYF.

The J gene is TRBJ2-3, the V gene TRBV30; a weak D match, TRBD2 (6 bases). The V and J ends lost 0 bases and 2 bases respectively, with 21 bases between them. This CDR3 is built from 18 residues. The V gene's germline CDR1 is GTSNPN and CDR2 SVGIG (reference sequence). The DNA of the CDR3 is TGTGCCTGGAGTGTATTGGCCCTGGGACTTAGGGACACAGATACGCAGTATTTT. The encoded protein is CAWSVLALGLRDTDTQYF.